Listed below are T cell receptor beta chains from one sample, sequenced in a study of blood T cell repertoires in COVID-19. TCRdb's copy holds only in-frame clones and misses some; the assay was immunoSEQ multiplex PCR. This repertoire shows roughly 140,000 clones, approximately 86% found once; its top ten account for 6.2%. The sequenced material came from PBMCs or T cells enriched from blood (not recorded which). The receptor source for this set is a woman aged 40 to 49 who had recovered from COVID-19. Each CDR3 is given with its conserved first and last residue. D genes are given only for firm matches. Rows may omit the clone size; those that give it use once, few, many or a size class.

J gene,clone size,V gene,D gene,CDR3 DNA,CDR3 protein
TRBJ2-6,once,TRBV4-1,TRBD1,TGCGCCAGCAGCCAAGGAGAACAGGGGAGCGGGGCCAACGTCCTGACTTTC,CASSQGEQGSGANVLTF
TRBJ2-3,-,TRBV12-3/TRBV12-4,-,TGTGCCAGCAGTCCGGGTTTCCCAGATACGCAGTATTTT,CASSPGFPDTQYF
TRBJ2-7,-,TRBV6-5,-,TGTGCCAGCAGGGCTGTGGCAGACTCCTACGAGCAGTACTTC,CASRAVADSYEQYF
TRBJ2-2,-,TRBV4-1,-,TGCGCCAGCAAACAGGGCGCCGGGGAGCTGTTTTTT,CASKQGAGELFF
TRBJ1-1,-,TRBV30,-,TGTGCCTGGAAAAGCTTGAACACTGAAGCTTTCTTT,CAWKSLNTEAFF
TRBJ2-5,-,TRBV4-1,-,TGCGCCAGCAGCCAACCTAAAGAGACCCAGTACTTC,CASSQPKETQYF
TRBJ2-5,once,TRBV27,-,TGTGCCAGCAGTTTAGGTTTTCAGATGGAGACCCAGTACTTC,CASSLGFQMETQYF
TRBJ2-7,-,TRBV4-1,TRBD1,TGCGCCAGCAGCCGGGGACAGGGATCCGAGCAGTACTTC,CASSRGQGSEQYF
TRBJ1-6,-,TRBV7-8,-,TGTGCCAGCAGCTTAATGACAAACACGGGAAGTTCACCCCTCCACTTT,CASSLMTNTGSSPLHF
TRBJ2-1,-,TRBV9,-,TGTGCCAGCAGCGTAGATGAGGGCAACTACAATGAGCAGTTCTTC,CASSVDEGNYNEQFF
TRBJ2-2,-,TRBV19,-,TGTGCCAGTACCCGGGGGACCAGAGCCGGGGAGCTGTTTTTT,CASTRGTRAGELFF
TRBJ2-3,-,TRBV9,TRBD2,TGTGCCAGCTCTAGCGGGAAGGGAGATACGCAGTATTTT,CASSSGKGDTQYF
TRBJ2-2,-,TRBV19,-,TGTGCCAGTAGACATAGCGGAGCGAACACCGGGGAGCTGTTTTTT,CASRHSGANTGELFF
TRBJ1-6,-,TRBV4-1,-,TGCGCCAGCAGCTCTGAAGGGGGAACGGGATCACCCCTCCACTTT,CASSSEGGTGSPLHF
TRBJ1-5,-,TRBV6-1,-,TGTGCCAGCAGTGATGGTGGCAGGGCCTCCAATCAGCCCCAGCATTTT,CASSDGGRASNQPQHF
TRBJ1-2,-,TRBV4-2,-,TGTGCCAGCAGCTACTCTCCCACAGGGTTGGATGGCTACACCTTC,CASSYSPTGLDGYTF
TRBJ1-2,-,TRBV6-5,TRBD1,TGTGCCAGCAGCCGAACAGGGGGAGTAAACTATGGCTACACCTTC,CASSRTGGVNYGYTF
TRBJ1-1,-,TRBV27,-,TGTGCCAGCAGTCCATATGACAGACAGAACACTGAAGCTTTCTTT,CASSPYDRQNTEAFF
TRBJ2-2,-,TRBV5-1,TRBD1,TGCGCCAGCAGTAACCTCCAGGGGGACACCGGGGAGCTGTTTTTT,CASSNLQGDTGELFF
TRBJ1-2,few,TRBV29-1,TRBD1,TGCAGCGCCGTGACAGGGGGAACATATGGCTACACCTTC,CSAVTGGTYGYTF
TRBJ1-6,-,TRBV20-1,-,TGCAGTGCTAGTCCCCGAGGGAATTCACCCCTCCACTTT,CSASPRGNSPLHF
TRBJ2-2,-,TRBV6-1,-,TGTGCCAGCAGTGAAATACTAATGAACACCGGGGAGCTGTTTTTT,CASSEILMNTGELFF
TRBJ1-1,-,TRBV5-1,TRBD1,TGCGCCAGCAGCCCGGCCGTGGGACAGGGGAGCACTGAAGCTTTCTTT,CASSPAVGQGSTEAFF
TRBJ2-1,few,TRBV29-1,TRBD2,TGCAGCGTTGAACGCCGGCTAGCGGGAGGGGGAGAGCAGTTCTTC,CSVERRLAGGGEQFF
TRBJ1-4,once,TRBV6-1,-,TGTGCCAGCAGTGAATTTTTGAGTCGAGGGGAAAAACTGTTTTTT,CASSEFLSRGEKLFF
TRBJ1-4,many,TRBV2,-,TGTGCCAGCAGTGAAACGGCACGGAGTAATGAAAAACTGTTTTTT,CASSETARSNEKLFF
TRBJ2-2,-,TRBV19,-,TGTGCCAGTAGTCCCCCCCAGCGGAACACCGGGGAGCTGTTTTTT,CASSPPQRNTGELFF
TRBJ1-1,once,TRBV7-9,-,TGTGCCAGCAGCCAGGGACAAGGCCTAGCCCCCGGGACTGAAGCTTTCTTT,CASSQGQGLAPGTEAFF
TRBJ1-1,-,TRBV19,TRBD1,TGTGCCAGTAGTCCCGGACAGGGGGCGCGGGCTGAAGCTTTCTTT,CASSPGQGARAEAFF
TRBJ2-2,-,TRBV6-2/TRBV6-3,TRBD1,TGTGCCAGCAGTTACTCACAGGGGGCCGGGGAGCTGTTTTTT,CASSYSQGAGELFF
TRBJ2-1,-,TRBV6-5,-,TGTGCCAGCAGAGGATCGCGGCTGCGGTATGAGCAGTTCTTC,CASRGSRLRYEQFF
TRBJ2-7,-,TRBV30,-,TGTGCCTGCGGACCCGAAGGATCGGGGGTCTACGAGCAGTACTTC,CACGPEGSGVYEQYF
TRBJ1-5,-,TRBV4-1,-,TGCGCCAGCAGCCAAGAACCAGGCCGTAATCAGCCCCAGCATTTT,CASSQEPGRNQPQHF
TRBJ1-6,-,TRBV24-1,-,TGTGCCACCAGTGATTTCACAGGTAGCCCCTATAATTCACCCCTCCACTTT,CATSDFTGSPYNSPLHF